This T cell receptor beta chain was captured in a study of regulatory T cells in long-lasting Graves disease. Study-level information: Newly diagnosed Graves' patients took antithyroid drugs under 3 months. Study results and limitations: New patients shared fewer public clonotypes (around 980) than persistent patients did (over 2,500).

Time point here: newly diagnosed GD, antithyroid drugs for less than 3 months. RNA extracted from PBMCs served as the sequencing template. Worth noting for this clonotype: Its specificity is unknown.

With iRepertoire HTBI primers and Arm-PCR of CDR3 regions, TCR beta libraries were built. TCRdb analysed the multiplex PCR reads with MiXCR anew, one entry per CDR3 protein. Seen here are 200,000 to 250,000 distinct CDR3 sequences, about 19% observed once, and the top ten hold 11% to 15%. The receptor comes from a female donor with Graves disease. This sample comprised peripheral blood mononuclear cells (PBMCs), obtained at new diagnosis, from a patient treated with antithyroid drugs.

In nucleotides, the CDR3 is TGTGCCAGCAGCCGTGGACTCGAAGCTTTCTTT. It yields the protein CASSRGLEAFF. The J gene is TRBJ1-1, the V gene TRBV28; unclear D gene. Germline-derived CDR1 and CDR2 are MDHEN and SYDVKM. The V end was cut by 6 bases, the J end by 8 bases, with 10 bases between. This CDR3 is built from 11 residues.